This T cell receptor beta chain stems from a study of identical twins. V lost 1 base to trimming and J lost 8 bases, with 11 bases between them. The CDR3 loop spans 14 amino acids. Germline V gene sequence: CDR1 SGHTA, CDR2 FQGNSA. TCRdb ran MiXCR on the 5' RACE reads and lists one entry per CDR3 protein. The sample yields roughly 250,000 distinct CDR3 sequences, around 15% seen once. Overall study findings and caveats: Insertion counts were lower in abundant cord blood beta clonotypes, a trend that memory repertoires did not show. For zero-insertion analyses, partial confounding could come from invariant MAIT and iNKT cells.

On this clonotype: Its antigen is unknown.

The specimen was memory (CD45RO+) T cells sorted from blood. The chain combines TRBV7-2 with TRBJ2-2, with D unresolved. This sequence was found in a young woman in good health. The CDR3: CASSLGRQSGELFF. CDR3 DNA sequence: TGTGCCAGCAGCTTAGGGAGACAATCTGGGGAGCTGTTTTTT.